What follows are 30 T cell receptor beta chains derived from one specimen sequenced in a study of OX40 agonist ivuxolimab in advanced cancers. Produced via immunoSEQ multiplex PCR; TCRdb's table is partial and in-frame only. The sample comprises tens of thousands of clones, roughly 82% of which are singletons, and less than 25% rests with the top ten. The sample was CD4+ or CD8+ T cells sorted from blood, taken in a trial of the OX40 agonist ivuxolimab. The receptors come from an adult with an advanced solid tumor such as melanoma, head and neck, liver or kidney cancer.

The chain uses TRBV7-9 and TRBJ2-3, with TRBD1 matching 12 bases. After removal of 4 bases from V and 4 bases from J, the junction contained 6 bases not matched to a gene. The CDR3 runs to 16 residues. The germline gives CDR1 SEHNR, CDR2 FQNEAQ (reference sequence). The CDR3 DNA reads TGTGCCAGCAGCTGGTACGGGACAGGGGGCGCAGATACGCAGTATTTT. Its protein is CASSWYGTGGADTQYF.

V gene TRBV2 combines with J gene TRBJ2-1; 7 bases match TRBD2. The germline V gene encodes CDR1 SNHLY and CDR2 FYNNEI. The CDR3 length is 13 residues. With 9 bases clipped from V and 7 bases from J, the junction kept 9 bases outside the gene matches. CDR3 in amino acids: CARGTISGNEQFF. DNA of the CDR3: TGTGCCAGGGGAACAATTAGCGGGAATGAGCAGTTCTTC.

This chain links TRBV7-2 with TRBJ1-1; D uncertain. The CDR3 contains 15 residues. Per the germline V gene, CDR1 is SGHTA and CDR2 is FQGNSA. The V end was cut by 5 bases, the J end by 0 bases, with 13 bases between. The CDR3 reads CASSLVWRVNTEAFF. CDR3 bases: TGTGCCAGCAGCCTAGTATGGAGGGTGAACACTGAAGCTTTCTTT. The full variable domain, in which reference TRBV7-2 and TRBJ1-1 provide the parts outside the CDR3, is GAGVSQSPSNKVTEKGKDVELRCDPISGHTALYWYRQSLGQGLEFLIYFQGNSAPDKSGLPSDRFSAERTGGSVSTLTIQRTQQEDSAVYLCASSLVWRVNTEAFFGQGTRLTVV.

As DNA, the CDR3 is TGTGCCAGCGGAAAGCGGAGCTCCTACAATGAGCAGTTCTTC. Protein product: CASGKRSSYNEQFF. The rearrangement links TRBV2 to TRBJ2-1; possibly TRBD2 for D (5 bases). V dropped 8 bases and J dropped 0 bases, with 11 bases sitting between them. Germline-derived CDR1 and CDR2 are SNHLY and FYNNEI. The CDR3 has 14 amino acids. Full variable domain (missing parts from reference TRBV2 and TRBJ2-1): EPEVTQTPSHQVTQMGQEVILRCVPISNHLYFYWYRQILGQKVEFLVSFYNNEISEKSEIFDDQFSVERPDGSNFTLKIRSTKLEDSAMYFCASGKRSSYNEQFFGPGTRLTVL.

This clone was seen a handful of times. The rearrangement links TRBV6-4 to TRBJ2-3, with D perhaps matching TRBD2 (6 bases). The V and J ends lost 4 bases and 0 bases respectively, with 8 bases between them. The CDR3 runs 14 residues. The germline gives CDR1 MRHNA, CDR2 SNTAGT. The CDR3 nucleotides read TGTGCCAGCAGTGTGGGGACTAGCACAGATACGCAGTATTTT. Amino acids: CASSVGTSTDTQYF.

The chain employs TRBV2 and TRBJ2-7; D remains ambiguous. The CDR3 spans 12 residues. Germline V lookup: CDR1 SNHLY, CDR2 FYNNEI. Deletions cut 6 bases from V and 3 bases from J, with 9 bases between. The CDR3 region has the DNA TGTGCCAGCAGGCCCACGGGCTACGAGCAGTACTTC. Protein sequence: CASRPTGYEQYF.

The sample holds one count of this clone. This sequence joins TRBV5-4 and TRBJ2-5, with D perhaps matching TRBD1 (6 bases). The germline V gene encodes CDR1 SGHNT and CDR2 YYREEE (reference sequence). V gave up 2 bases and J gave up 5 bases, with 22 bases separating them. The CDR3 is 17 amino acids. CDR3 in DNA: TGTGCCAGCAGCTTTAATCTACAGGGTTCTGGGGTTGAGACCCAGTACTTC. It is translated as CASSFNLQGSGVETQYF.

This rearrangement joins TRBV7-9 to TRBJ2-7; D might be TRBD2 (5 bases). V was cut by 5 bases and J by 0 bases, with 14 bases left in between. The CDR3 has 15 amino acids. Looked up from germline, CDR1 is SEHNR and CDR2 is FQNEAQ (reference sequence). The CDR3 region is CASSSGRERSYEQYF. The CDR3 coding sequence is TGTGCCAGCAGCAGCGGAAGGGAACGCTCCTACGAGCAGTACTTC.

The rearrangement joins TRBV28 to TRBJ2-7; no reliable D call. The CDR3 sequence is 11 residues long. Trimming left V 4 bases short and J 5 bases short, with 6 bases between. Per germline, CDR1 MDHEN and CDR2 SYDVKM. The CDR3 protein is CASSSTHEQYF. CDR3 in DNA: TGTGCCAGCAGTTCTACGCACGAGCAGTACTTC.

This chain connects TRBV30 to TRBJ2-5; 9 bases align to TRBD2. The CDR3 runs to 15 residues. V lost 4 bases and J lost 5; bases outside the gene matches: 11. From germline, CDR1 is GTSNPN and CDR2 SVGIG (reference sequence). The CDR3 DNA follows: TGTGCCTGGATCCCGGGGACGGCGGGAGGGGAGACCCAGTACTTC. Translation gives CAWIPGTAGGETQYF.

The J gene is TRBJ2-1, the V gene TRBV4-1, with D tentatively TRBD2 (5 bases). V was pared by 3 bases and J by 7 bases, with 19 bases between. The CDR3 is 16 residues long. Germline values: CDR1 MGHRA, CDR2 YSYEKL. This CDR3 is CASSHRLPTRVNEQFF. CDR3 DNA sequence: TGCGCCAGCAGCCACCGACTACCCACGAGGGTGAATGAGCAGTTCTTC.

The V and J genes are TRBV4-3 and TRBJ1-2; the D gene is possibly TRBD1 (6 bases). Trimming shortened V by 0 bases and J by 8 bases, and 10 bases separated the two germline ends. CDR3 size: 13 residues. Germline values: CDR1 LGHNA, CDR2 YSLEER. CDR3 amino acids: CASSQDRGSGYTF. The DNA of the CDR3 is TGCGCCAGCAGCCAAGACAGGGGTTCAGGCTACACCTTC.

This clone was picked up one time. The genes are TRBV6-6 and TRBJ1-2; 7 bases map to TRBD1. The V gene end was trimmed by 7 bases and the J gene end by 1 base; junction bases not matched to a gene: 12. From germline, CDR1 is MNHNY and CDR2 SVGAGI (reference sequence). The CDR3 loop spans 16 amino acids. The CDR3: CASTPGQALFNYGYTF. The CDR3, as DNA: TGTGCCAGCACCCCCGGACAGGCCCTATTTAACTATGGCTACACCTTC.

V and J are TRBV7-9 and TRBJ1-2, with TRBD1 matching 8 bases. Trimming cost V 5 bases and J 2 bases; bases outside gene matches: 7. This CDR3 has 15 amino acids. Germline V gives CDR1 SEHNR, CDR2 FQNEAQ (reference sequence). The CDR3 DNA follows: TGTGCCAGCAGCCAGACGACAGGGGCAAACTATGGCTACACCTTC. It is translated as CASSQTTGANYGYTF.

V and J are TRBV6-4 and TRBJ2-2; possible D gene TRBD1, 5 bases. Germline CDR1 reads MRHNA; CDR2 reads SNTAGT. This CDR3 contains 14 residues. V was cut by 2 bases and J by 1 base, with 5 bases left in between. DNA of the CDR3: TGTGCCAGCAGTGACGGACAGAACACCGGGGAGCTGTTTTTT. Protein: CASSDGQNTGELFF.

This chain uses TRBV2 with TRBJ1-1, with TRBD1 matching 9 bases. The CDR3 runs 14 residues. V gave up 6 bases and J gave up 1 base; unmatched junction bases: 3. Germline V CDR1 and CDR2: SNHLY, FYNNEI. This CDR3 is CASRHRGRNTEAFF. CDR3 DNA sequence: TGTGCCAGCAGGCACAGGGGGCGGAACACTGAAGCTTTCTTT.

This clone has just a few counts. The chain links TRBV7-9 to TRBJ2-7; 7 bases align to TRBD2. After removal of 6 bases from V and 4 bases from J, the junction contained 9 bases not matched to a gene. The CDR3 has 14 amino acids. Per the germline V gene, CDR1 is SEHNR and CDR2 is FQNEAQ (reference sequence). CDR3 loop: CASRAAGTNYEQYF. Here the CDR3 DNA reads TGTGCCAGCAGGGCCGCCGGGACTAATTACGAGCAGTACTTC.

V gene TRBV7-3 combines with J gene TRBJ2-1; possibly TRBD2 for D (6 bases). Trimming shortened V by 1 base and J by 6 bases, and 13 bases separated the two germline ends. This CDR3 is 15 amino acids long. Germline assignment: CDR1 SGHTA and CDR2 FQGTGA. The CDR3 DNA is TGTGCCAGCAGCTTAAAACTAAGGGACTTCAATGAGCAGTTCTTC. Translating gives CASSLKLRDFNEQFF.

A few counts support this clone. The CDR3 nucleotides are TGTGCCAGTAGTATTTGGCAGGGTGACTATGGCTACACCTTC. Translation gives CASSIWQGDYGYTF. This chain links TRBV19 with TRBJ1-2, with D possibly TRBD1 on 5 matching bases. The germline V gene encodes CDR1 LNHDA and CDR2 SQIVND (reference sequence). The ends were cut back, 3 bases at V and 3 bases at J, with 11 bases in the middle. The CDR3 runs to 14 residues.

V and J are TRBV15 and TRBJ1-1, with D hard to call. This CDR3 is built from 15 residues. The V and J ends lost 6 bases and 6 bases respectively, with 20 bases between them. Looked up from germline, CDR1 is LNHNV and CDR2 is YYDKDF (reference sequence). The CDR3 reads CATRGLSEGSPEAFF. The CDR3 DNA is TGTGCCACCAGGGGTTTGTCGGAGGGATCTCCTGAAGCTTTCTTT.

This clone was counted between two and nine times. This rearrangement joins TRBV4-3 to TRBJ1-5, with D hard to call. With 3 bases removed from V and 6 bases from J, the gap between germline ends came to 9 bases. Germline V gene lookup returns CDR1 LGHNA and CDR2 YSLEER. The CDR3 runs to 13 residues. CDR3 bases: TGCGCCAGCAGCCATCGGATGGGTCAGCCCCAGCATTTT. This sequence encodes CASSHRMGQPQHF.

The chain recombines TRBV4-1 with TRBJ2-1; 15 positions agree with TRBD2. The V segment lost 4 bases and the J segment 7 bases; nucleotides outside the gene matches: 5. CDR1 and CDR2 (germline): MGHRA, YSYEKL. The CDR3 has 16 residues. The CDR3 is CASSRTSGRGRNEQFF. The CDR3 DNA follows: TGCGCCAGCAGCCGGACTAGCGGGAGGGGACGGAATGAGCAGTTCTTC.

The chain couples TRBV18 to TRBJ2-7; 12 bases line up with TRBD1. Germline CDR1 reads KGHSH; CDR2 reads LQKENI. This CDR3 is 14 amino acids long. V gave up 5 bases and J gave up 7 bases; unmatched junction bases: 6. The CDR3 nucleotides read TGTGCCAGCTCAGCCGGGACAGGGGGCATTGAGCAGTACTTC. Protein: CASSAGTGGIEQYF.

This clone came up a few times. The rearrangement joins TRBV12-5 to TRBJ1-4; D is unclear. The CDR3 length is 16 residues. The germline V and J ends were trimmed by 5 bases and 4 bases, with 17 bases remaining between them. Germline lookup yields CDR1 LGHNT and CDR2 FRNRAP. In DNA form, the CDR3 reads TGTGCTAGTGGTACCCCGGCGGCCACTGGTAATGAAAAACTGTTTTTT. Protein product: CASGTPAATGNEKLFF.

V usage is TRBV11-2 and J usage is TRBJ2-7; no reliable D call. The germline V gene has CDR1 SGHAT and CDR2 FQNNGV. The length of the CDR3 is 12 residues. V dropped 1 base and J dropped 2 bases, with 3 bases sitting between them. CDR3 DNA: TGTGCCAGCAGCTTAGGGGCCTACGAGCAGTACTTC. Its protein product is CASSLGAYEQYF.

V and J are TRBV4-1 and TRBJ2-3; D not certain. The length of the CDR3 is 15 residues. Looked up from germline, CDR1 is MGHRA and CDR2 is YSYEKL. V was cut by 0 bases and J by 4 bases, with 11 bases left in between. For the CDR3, the DNA is TGCGCCAGCAGCCAAGAATGGCCCTCTTCAGATACGCAGTATTTT. Protein product: CASSQEWPSSDTQYF.

This clone appeared a few times. This chain links TRBV7-9 with TRBJ2-7; TRBD1 aligns across 7 bases. V was pared by 4 bases and J by 2 bases, with 5 bases of the junction left unmatched. Germline loops: CDR1 SEHNR, CDR2 FQNEAQ (reference sequence). This CDR3 spans 14 amino acids. In DNA form, the CDR3 reads TGTGCCAGCAGCTCCCGGGACAGTACCTACGAGCAGTACTTC. Protein product: CASSSRDSTYEQYF.

The chain recombines TRBV19 with TRBJ2-6; the D gene is possibly TRBD1 (5 bases). The CDR3 extends over 17 amino acids. Germline values: CDR1 LNHDA, CDR2 SQIVND (reference sequence). Trimming stripped 3 bases from V and 1 base from J, with 13 bases between. Here the CDR3 DNA reads TGTGCCAGTAGTATTAAAACAGGTTGGTCTGGGGCCAACGTCCTGACTTTC. It yields the protein CASSIKTGWSGANVLTF. The whole variable domain, remainder taken from reference TRBV19 and TRBJ2-6, is DGGITQSPKYLFRKEGQNVTLSCEQNLNHDAMYWYRQDPGQGLRLIYYSQIVNDFQKGDIAEGYSVSREKKESFPLTVTSAQKNPTAFYLCASSIKTGWSGANVLTFGAGSRLTVL.

The chain recombines TRBV14 with TRBJ1-1; D is perhaps TRBD1 (5 bases). The CDR3 runs to 14 residues. The V and J ends lost 0 bases and 7 bases respectively, with 12 bases between them. Per the germline V gene, CDR1 is SGHDN and CDR2 is FVKESK. DNA of the CDR3: TGTGCCAGCAGCCAAGATCAGGGATACGGTGAAGCTTTCTTT. Residues: CASSQDQGYGEAFF. Looking up the rest from reference TRBV14 and TRBJ1-1 gives the full variable domain: EAGVTQFPSHSVIEKGQTVTLRCDPISGHDNLYWYRRVMGKEIKFLLHFVKESKQDESGMPNNRFLAERTGGTYSTLKVQPAELEDSGVYFCASSQDQGYGEAFFGQGTRLTVV.

This clone was recorded a few times. The rearrangement uses TRBV4-1 and TRBJ2-7; possible D gene TRBD1, 5 bases. With 1 base removed from V and 4 bases from J, the gap between germline ends came to 11 bases. Germline CDR1 MGHRA, CDR2 YSYEKL. The CDR3 runs to 14 residues. CDR3 DNA sequence: TGCGCCAGCAGCCAAGCGCTAGGGGTATACGAGCAGTACTTC. This sequence encodes CASSQALGVYEQYF.